Presented here are 32 T cell receptor beta chains from one specimen sequenced in a study of STAT5B mutations in CD4+ large granular lymphocyte leukemia. The assay was immunoSEQ multiplex PCR, and TCRdb's table has in-frame clones only and misses some. The table lists about 21,000 clones, just over 70% of them singletons, with approximately 31% in the top ten. Input material: CD4+ T cells from blood buffy coats. All receptors derive from a human donor in good health.

The chain is built from TRBV5-1 and TRBJ2-5; possibly TRBD1 for D (8 bases). V was pared by 6 bases and J by 5 bases, with 20 bases between. Germline V CDR1 and CDR2: SGHRS, YFSETQ. The CDR3 totals 15 residues. This CDR3 reads CASTRGAGGWETQYF. CDR3 sequence (DNA): TGCGCCAGCACCCGGGGGGCAGGGGGCTGGGAGACCCAGTACTTC.

The chain is built from TRBV10-3 and TRBJ2-5; 9 nucleotides line up with TRBD1. J lost 5 bases, V lost 6 bases, and 4 bases had no gene match. The V gene's germline CDR1 is ENHRY and CDR2 SYGVKD. There are 13 residues in the CDR3. CDR3 protein: CAIRDRGRETQYF. The DNA for the CDR3 is TGTGCCATCAGGGACAGGGGACGGGAGACCCAGTACTTC.

The V and J genes are TRBV10-1 and TRBJ2-3, with D possibly matching TRBD2 (5 bases). V dropped 8 bases and J dropped 1 base, with 13 bases sitting between them. Germline assignment: CDR1 WNHNN and CDR2 SYGVQD (reference sequence). The CDR3 sequence is 14 residues long. CDR3: CASSGIAGTDTQYF. In DNA, the CDR3 is TGCGCCAGCTCGGGGATTGCAGGCACAGATACGCAGTATTTT.

The V and J genes are TRBV6-4 and TRBJ1-2; possibly TRBD1 for D (6 bases). Looked up from germline, CDR1 is MRHNA and CDR2 is SNTAGT. The CDR3 has 14 amino acids. V was clipped by 3 bases and J by 4 bases, with 12 bases between them. The DNA for the CDR3 is TGTGCCAGCAGTGAAGAACCCAGGGGCTATGGCTACACCTTC. As protein: CASSEEPRGYGYTF.

This CDR3 is CASIGTGGGYTF. Here the CDR3 DNA reads TGTGCCAGCATTGGGACAGGGGGCGGCTACACCTTC. The chain is built from TRBV6-6 and TRBJ1-2, with TRBD1 identical over 12 bases. Trimming cost V 7 bases and J 8 bases; bases outside gene matches: 2. The CDR3 extends over 12 amino acids. The germline CDR1 and CDR2 sequences are MNHNY and SVGAGI (reference sequence).

This chain joins TRBV30 and TRBJ2-3; the D is unclear. CDR3 length: 13 residues. Germline values: CDR1 GTSNPN, CDR2 SVGIG (reference sequence). The V end was cut by 0 bases, the J end by 3 bases, with 7 bases between. CDR3 in DNA: TGTGCCTGGAGTGTACCCCCGACAGATACGCAGTATTTT. Translated: CAWSVPPTDTQYF.

The rearrangement links TRBV5-5 to TRBJ2-1; 13 nucleotides align to TRBD2. This CDR3 comprises 14 residues. Germline lookup yields CDR1 SGHKS and CDR2 YYEKEE (reference sequence). Trimming cost V 4 bases and J 9 bases; bases outside gene matches: 4. The CDR3 region is CASSPTSGRSEQFF. CDR3 coding DNA: TGTGCCAGCAGCCCGACTAGCGGGAGGAGTGAGCAGTTCTTC. Full variable domain (remainder filled in from reference TRBV5-5 and TRBJ2-1): DAGVTQSPTHLIKTRGQQVTLRCSPISGHKSVSWYQQVLGQGPQFIFQYYEKEERGRGNFPDRFSARQFPNYSSELNVNALLLGDSALYLCASSPTSGRSEQFFGPGTRLTVL.

This chain joins TRBV28 and TRBJ1-5; tentative D call: TRBD1 (6 bases). The germline V and J ends were trimmed by 6 bases and 9 bases, with 18 bases remaining between them. The CDR3 loop spans 14 amino acids. Looked up from germline, CDR1 is MDHEN and CDR2 is SYDVKM. The CDR3 nucleotides are TGTGCCAGCAGATCCCTGGGGGCCCTGAGGCCCCAGCATTTT. Its protein product is CASRSLGALRPQHF.

The rearrangement joins TRBV7-6 to TRBJ2-3, with TRBD1 identical over 7 bases. V dropped 4 bases and J dropped 4; count of bases not matched to a gene: 2. The CDR3 is 13 amino acids. The V gene's germline CDR1 is SGHVS and CDR2 FNYEAQ. The CDR3 bases are TGTGCCAGCAGCTCGACAGGGTCAGATACGCAGTATTTT. This encodes CASSSTGSDTQYF.

This rearrangement joins TRBV18 to TRBJ2-3; the D gene is possibly TRBD1 (5 bases). CDR1 is KGHSH and CDR2 is LQKENI in the germline V gene. CDR3 length equals 13 residues. V lost 4 bases and J lost 5, with 10 bases in between. The CDR3 nucleotides read TGTGCCAGCTCACAGGGGCTACTAGATACGCAGTATTTT. Amino acids: CASSQGLLDTQYF.

The chain joins TRBV7-2 to TRBJ1-2, with 8 bases identical to TRBD1. V dropped 5 bases and J dropped 5; count of bases not matched to a gene: 4. The CDR3 covers 13 residues. Germline V gives CDR1 SGHTA, CDR2 FQGNSA. The CDR3 region has the DNA TGTGCCAGCAGCGCCGGGACAGGATATGGCTACACCTTC. This translates into CASSAGTGYGYTF.

V and J are TRBV5-5 and TRBJ1-1; D call uncertain. Germline loops: CDR1 SGHKS, CDR2 YYEKEE (reference sequence). This CDR3 has 15 residues. Trimming stripped 0 bases from V and 6 bases from J, with 15 bases between. In DNA, the CDR3 is TGTGCCAGCAGCTTGGCCTGGGGTAGTAAGGCTGAAGCTTTCTTT. This translates into CASSLAWGSKAEAFF.

The chain has TRBV23-1 and TRBJ1-3; TRBD1 aligns across 10 bases. TRBV23-1 is reported as an ORF; its role is uncertain. This CDR3 has 16 amino acids. The V and J ends lost 3 bases and 7 bases, in that order; junction bases with no gene match: 9. The CDR3 DNA is TGCGCCAGCAGTCAGGACGAGGGGACAGGGGTGAACACCATATATTTT. Residues: CASSQDEGTGVNTIYF.

The chain recombines TRBV27 with TRBJ2-5; 9 bases fit TRBD2. CDR1 MNHEY and CDR2 SMNVEV come from the germline V gene (reference sequence). This CDR3 is 14 amino acids long. Losses at the gene ends were 2 bases for V and 4 bases for J; bases not matched to a gene: 2. In DNA form, the CDR3 reads TGTGCCAGCAGTTTACTAGCGGGAACAGAGACCCAGTACTTC. This encodes CASSLLAGTETQYF.

CDR3 in DNA: TGTGCCAGCTCACTGGAGACGGTTTACGAGCAGTACTTC. The encoded protein is CASSLETVYEQYF. V gene TRBV18 combines with J gene TRBJ2-7; D is unresolved. CDR1 and CDR2 (germline): KGHSH, LQKENI. The CDR3 runs 13 residues. V dropped 4 bases and J dropped 4 bases, with 11 bases sitting between them.

J is TRBJ2-7 and V is TRBV6-5; 7 positions agree with TRBD1. V dropped 6 bases and J dropped 1; count of bases not matched to a gene: 3. Germline loops: CDR1 MNHEY, CDR2 SVGAGI. The CDR3 is 13 residues long. This chain's CDR3 is CASRGTDSYEQYF. As DNA, the CDR3 is TGTGCCAGCAGGGGGACAGATTCCTACGAGCAGTACTTC.

The chain links TRBV19 to TRBJ2-3; the D gene is possibly TRBD2 (6 bases). CDR1 LNHDA and CDR2 SQIVND come from the germline V gene (reference sequence). This CDR3 comprises 17 residues. V lost 7 bases to trimming and J lost 0 bases, with 20 bases between them. CDR3 in amino acids: CASTRDWPSISTDTQYF. CDR3 DNA sequence: TGTGCCAGTACTCGGGACTGGCCATCCATTAGCACAGATACGCAGTATTTT.

This chain links TRBV5-1 with TRBJ2-2; 8 bases match TRBD2. The CDR3 consists of 15 residues. Per germline, CDR1 SGHRS and CDR2 YFSETQ. V lost 0 bases, J lost 5 bases, and 3 bases stayed unmatched. CDR3 DNA sequence: TGCGCCAGCAGCTTGGGTCAGCGGGGGACCGGGGAGCTGTTTTTT. It specifies CASSLGQRGTGELFF.

This clone was found once. The V gene is TRBV6-1, the J gene TRBJ2-3, with 14 bases lining up with TRBD2. V dropped 4 bases and J dropped 7; count of bases not matched to a gene: 4. CDR1 is MNHNS and CDR2 is SASEGT in the germline V gene. The length of the CDR3 is 15 residues. The CDR3 DNA reads TGTGCCAGCAGTGGGACTAGCGGGAGGCTGAATACGCAGTATTTT. This codes for CASSGTSGRLNTQYF.

This rearrangement joins TRBV28 to TRBJ2-7; 9 nucleotides match TRBD1. The CDR3 has 13 residues. Germline CDR1 and CDR2: MDHEN and SYDVKM. V shed 5 bases and J 5 bases; nucleotides not matched to a gene: 4. CDR3 amino acids: CASSVQGAHEQYF. CDR3 bases: TGTGCCAGCAGTGTACAGGGGGCGCACGAGCAGTACTTC.

V gene TRBV7-2 combines with J gene TRBJ2-3; 13 nucleotides align to TRBD2. Germline-derived CDR1 and CDR2 are SGHTA and FQGNSA. This CDR3 is built from 17 residues. V lost 7 bases to trimming and J lost 6 bases; unmatched junction nucleotides: 13. CDR3 nucleotides: TGTGCCAGCATCCCGGGGGGACTAGCGGGACTCGGGGATACGCAGTATTTT. Protein product: CASIPGGLAGLGDTQYF.

J is TRBJ2-5 and V is TRBV28, with D unresolved. Trimming took 3 bases from V and 5 from J, leaving 7 bases between them. The V gene's germline CDR1 is MDHEN and CDR2 SYDVKM. The CDR3 consists of 12 residues. As DNA, the CDR3 is TGTGCCAGCAGTTTCCTTCGGGAGACCCAGTACTTC. Amino acids: CASSFLRETQYF.

The rearrangement joins TRBV6-5 to TRBJ2-3; D possibly corresponds to TRBD1 (6 bases). Germline V gives CDR1 MNHEY, CDR2 SVGAGI. Trimming stripped 6 bases from V and 3 bases from J, with 16 bases between. There are 15 residues in the CDR3. The CDR3 DNA reads as TGTGCCAGCAGGCCGCCAGGGGTGAGGACAGATACGCAGTATTTT. It translates to CASRPPGVRTDTQYF.

This clone was found a few times. V is TRBV29-1 and J is TRBJ1-4; D is uncertain. Germline V gives CDR1 SQVTM, CDR2 ANQGSEA. This CDR3 has 11 amino acids. V was cut by 3 bases and J by 8 bases, with 7 bases left in between. DNA for the CDR3: TGCAGCGTTGATCTGGGAGAAAAACTGTTTTTT. Protein product: CSVDLGEKLFF.

This sequence joins TRBV29-1 and TRBJ2-3, with D possibly called TRBD1 or TRBD2 (5 bases each). CDR1 is SQVTM and CDR2 is ANQGSEA in the germline V gene. There are 13 residues in the CDR3. Trimming removed 4 bases at V and 0 bases at J, with 8 bases between. For the CDR3, the DNA is TGCAGCGTTGGCAGGGACAGCACAGATACGCAGTATTTT. This encodes CSVGRDSTDTQYF.

The rearrangement joins TRBV2 to TRBJ2-7; 9 nucleotides agree with TRBD1. Trimming removed 6 bases from V and 3 bases from J; junction bases left unmatched: 12. Germline V gene sequence: CDR1 SNHLY, CDR2 FYNNEI. The CDR3 sequence is 16 residues long. In DNA, the CDR3 is TGTGCCAGCAGCCTCGGGGGACAGGGATTTTTCTACGAGCAGTACTTC. Encoded protein: CASSLGGQGFFYEQYF. The full variable domain, its missing parts supplied by reference TRBV2 and TRBJ2-7, is EPEVTQTPSHQVTQMGQEVILRCVPISNHLYFYWYRQILGQKVEFLVSFYNNEISEKSEIFDDQFSVERPDGSNFTLKIRSTKLEDSAMYFCASSLGGQGFFYEQYFGPGTRLTVT.

CDR3 in DNA: TGCGCCAGCAGCCAAGAAAGGCTAGGGACAGGGACGGGAGGGTATTCACCCCTCCACTTT. Protein: CASSQERLGTGTGGYSPLHF. The chain combines TRBV4-3 with TRBJ1-6; 9 bases align to TRBD1. Germline CDR1 is LGHNA and CDR2 is YSLEER. The CDR3 runs to 20 residues. The V segment lost 0 bases and the J segment 8 bases; nucleotides outside the gene matches: 17.

The rearrangement links TRBV28 to TRBJ2-1; maybe TRBD1 (6 bases). Germline CDR1 MDHEN, CDR2 SYDVKM. This CDR3 contains 16 residues. V lost 5 bases and J 1 base, leaving 15 bases between the germline ends. This CDR3 is CASSPIRQVSYNEQFF. The CDR3 DNA is TGTGCCAGCAGTCCGATTCGACAGGTGTCCTACAATGAGCAGTTCTTC.

The CDR3 here is CSVVVRQGSEAFF. The CDR3 DNA follows: TGCAGCGTTGTGGTTCGACAGGGATCTGAAGCTTTCTTT. This chain connects TRBV29-1 to TRBJ1-1; 7 bases agree with TRBD1. Germline lookup yields CDR1 SQVTM and CDR2 ANQGSEA. The CDR3 covers 13 residues. The V segment lost 4 bases and the J segment 6 bases; nucleotides outside the gene matches: 8.

This chain joins TRBV14 and TRBJ2-3; the D gene could be TRBD1 or TRBD2 (5 bases each). Germline V gene lookup returns CDR1 SGHDN and CDR2 FVKESK. V dropped 1 base and J dropped 3 bases, with 17 bases sitting between them. This CDR3 is 17 amino acids long. The CDR3 region is CASSQALMGVVTDTQYF. The CDR3, as DNA: TGTGCCAGCAGCCAAGCCCTTATGGGGGTAGTAACAGATACGCAGTATTTT.

CDR3 sequence: CASSSQGAGQGYYEQYF. In DNA form, the CDR3 reads TGTGCCAGCAGCTCCCAGGGGGCGGGACAGGGATACTACGAGCAGTACTTC. The J gene is TRBJ2-7, the V gene TRBV5-4; 9 bases match TRBD1. Germline V gene lookup returns CDR1 SGHNT and CDR2 YYREEE (reference sequence). This CDR3 contains 17 residues. Germline trimming cut 3 bases from V and 3 bases from J; bases unmatched to any gene: 13. The full variable domain, in which reference TRBV5-4 and TRBJ2-7 provide the parts outside the CDR3, is ETGVTQSPTHLIKTRGQQVTLRCSSQSGHNTVSWYQQALGQGPQFIFQYYREEENGRGNFPPRFSGLQFPNYSSELNVNALELDDSALYLCASSSQGAGQGYYEQYFGPGTRLTVT.

This chain joins TRBV10-3 and TRBJ2-3; D perhaps matches TRBD2 (6 bases). The germline V and J ends were trimmed by 6 bases and 0 bases, with 13 bases remaining between them. This CDR3 has 15 amino acids. CDR1 and CDR2 (germline): ENHRY, SYGVKD. CDR3 sequence (DNA): TGTGCCATCAGGGCCCTCCGGGGGAGCACAGATACGCAGTATTTT. This translates into CAIRALRGSTDTQYF.